One and the same sample provided the 17 T cell receptor beta chains below, sequenced in a study of T cell responses to AZD1222 COVID-19 vaccine. The repertoire was sequenced with immunoSEQ multiplex PCR; TCRdb's copy has only in-frame clones and lacks some. In the table there are roughly 150,000 clones, 90% of which are singletons. Sequences were derived from peripheral blood, sampled 28 days after the second AZD1222 dose. Receptors were obtained from an adult who received the AZD1222 COVID-19 vaccine.

J is TRBJ2-3 and V is TRBV7-9; D remains ambiguous. Germline CDR1 is SEHNR and CDR2 is FQNEAQ (reference sequence). The CDR3 sequence is 17 residues long. Between the trimmed V and J ends, which lost 6 bases and 2 bases, there was a span of 21 bases. The CDR3 nucleotides are TGTGCCAGCAGTCCTATCAATGTCCCAACCGCCACAGATACGCAGTATTTT. It encodes CASSPINVPTATDTQYF.

This chain joins TRBV4-1 and TRBJ2-2; 8 bases agree with TRBD2. The CDR3 extends over 15 amino acids. From germline, CDR1 is MGHRA and CDR2 YSYEKL. V trimming: 4 bases; J trimming: 4 bases; junction bases outside the gene matches: 5. The CDR3 nucleotides read TGCGCCAGCAGCCCGGAGCGGGGGTCCACCGGGGAGCTGTTTTTT. Translated: CASSPERGSTGELFF.

J is TRBJ2-7 and V is TRBV9; D remains unclear. The germline V gene encodes CDR1 SGDLS and CDR2 YYNGEE. This CDR3 has 15 amino acids. Deletions cut 0 bases from V and 2 bases from J, with 12 bases between. Written as DNA, the CDR3 is TGTGCCAGCAGCGTAGCCCCAGGACCGACCTACGAGCAGTACTTC. Amino acid sequence: CASSVAPGPTYEQYF.

The chain has TRBV29-1 and TRBJ2-7, with D maybe TRBD2 (6 bases). The CDR3 is 13 amino acids. Germline CDR1 and CDR2: SQVTM and ANQGSEA. V lost 2 bases, J lost 6 bases, and 14 bases lay in between. The CDR3 nucleotides are TGCAGCGTTGAACGTCAGGAGGGCGGCGAGCAGTACTTC. This encodes CSVERQEGGEQYF.

The rearrangement links TRBV7-2 to TRBJ2-7; weak D call: TRBD2 (6 bases). V lost 4 bases, J lost 0 bases, and 16 bases lay in between. The length of the CDR3 is 16 residues. CDR1 is SGHTA and CDR2 is FQGNSA in the germline V gene. As DNA, the CDR3 is TGTGCCAGCAGCTCGAGTCAGGACGGGAGCTCCTACGAGCAGTACTTC. This sequence encodes CASSSSQDGSSYEQYF.

The genes are TRBV24-1 and TRBJ1-2; D ambiguous. The V end was cut by 2 bases, the J end by 8 bases, with 17 bases between. Germline CDR1 and CDR2: KGHDR and SFDVKD. This CDR3 contains 15 residues. In nucleotides, the CDR3 is TGTGCCACCAGTGATTCACAAACTACCCTCCGGGGCTACACCTTC. Amino acid sequence: CATSDSQTTLRGYTF.

V is TRBV18 and J is TRBJ1-2, with 8 bases aligning to TRBD1. The germline CDR1 and CDR2 sequences are KGHSH and LQKENI. The V gene end was trimmed by 5 bases and the J gene end by 6 bases; junction bases not matched to a gene: 5. The CDR3 is 13 residues long. The CDR3, as DNA: TGTGCCAGCTCAAGGACAGGGTCGGATGGCTACACCTTC. Translated: CASSRTGSDGYTF.

This chain links TRBV10-2 with TRBJ1-1, with D possibly being TRBD1 (6 bases). V lost 5 bases to trimming and J lost 11 bases, with 15 bases between them. CDR3 length: 12 amino acids. CDR1 WSHSY and CDR2 SAAADI come from the germline V gene. The CDR3 DNA reads TGCGCCAGCAGTTCGGACAGCCCGAGGGCTTTCTTT. This sequence encodes CASSSDSPRAFF.

The rearrangement joins TRBV11-2 to TRBJ2-7; a weak D match, TRBD2 (7 bases). Germline lookup yields CDR1 SGHAT and CDR2 FQNNGV. The V gene lost 8 bases and the J gene lost 7 bases, with 21 bases spanning the gap. This CDR3 is built from 14 residues. The CDR3 loop reads CASGVEGGWFEQYF. The CDR3 DNA is TGTGCCAGCGGGGTCGAGGGGGGGTGGTTTGAGCAGTACTTC.

This clone has more than one count but fewer than ten. The chain links TRBV2 to TRBJ2-7, with 10 bases lining up with TRBD2. J lost 3 bases, V lost 6 bases, and 11 bases had no gene match. This CDR3 has 16 amino acids. Per germline, CDR1 SNHLY and CDR2 FYNNEI. This chain's CDR3 is CASSLDRPSGSYEQYF. As DNA, the CDR3 is TGTGCCAGCAGCCTAGATAGACCTAGCGGGAGCTACGAGCAGTACTTC. Complete variable domain (other parts from reference TRBV2 and TRBJ2-7): EPEVTQTPSHQVTQMGQEVILRCVPISNHLYFYWYRQILGQKVEFLVSFYNNEISEKSEIFDDQFSVERPDGSNFTLKIRSTKLEDSAMYFCASSLDRPSGSYEQYFGPGTRLTVT.

The chain joins TRBV6-4 to TRBJ2-1, with 11 bases aligning to TRBD2. Germline lookup yields CDR1 MRHNA and CDR2 SNTAGT. J lost 3 bases, V lost 2 bases, and 0 bases had no gene match. This CDR3 is built from 15 residues. For the CDR3, the DNA is TGTGCCAGCAGTGACGGGACTAGCGGCTACAATGAGCAGTTCTTC. It yields the protein CASSDGTSGYNEQFF.

CDR3 bases: TGTGCCAGCAGTGGAGTCGGTGGTGGGTCCTACGAGCAGTACTTC. It is translated as CASSGVGGGSYEQYF. This chain links TRBV25-1 with TRBJ2-7; the D is unclear. CDR3 length equals 15 residues. Germline V gene lookup returns CDR1 MGHDK and CDR2 SYGVNS. V was shortened by 4 bases and J by 1 base, with 14 bases between the two germline ends.

The V gene is TRBV28, the J gene TRBJ1-5, with D unresolved. Trimming removed 6 bases from V and 5 bases from J, with 11 bases in between. The CDR3 is 13 residues long. From germline, CDR1 is MDHEN and CDR2 SYDVKM. The CDR3 loop reads CASSPPNHQPQHF. The CDR3 DNA reads TGTGCCAGCAGCCCCCCGAACCATCAGCCCCAGCATTTT. The full variable domain, in which reference TRBV28 and TRBJ1-5 provide the parts outside the CDR3, is DVKVTQSSRYLVKRTGEKVFLECVQDMDHENMFWYRQDPGLGLRLIYFSYDVKMKEKGDIPEGYSVSREKKERFSLILESASTNQTSMYLCASSPPNHQPQHFGDGTRLSIL.

The V call is TRBV5-4, the J call TRBJ1-1; D is unresolved. The CDR3 extends over 13 amino acids. Trimming cost V 0 bases and J 3 bases, with 6 bases left between them. The germline V gene encodes CDR1 SGHNT and CDR2 YYREEE (reference sequence). The CDR3 loop reads CASSLDVHTEAFF. The DNA for the CDR3 is TGTGCCAGCAGCTTGGATGTACACACTGAAGCTTTCTTT.

This clone showed up just once. The J gene is TRBJ1-5, the V gene TRBV6-5; a weak D match, TRBD1 (5 bases). Per germline, CDR1 MNHEY and CDR2 SVGAGI. The ends were cut back, 5 bases at V and 4 bases at J, with 15 bases in the middle. The CDR3 is made up of 15 amino acids. In nucleotides, the CDR3 is TGTGCCAGCAGTCTCTCGGGACGGTCAAATCAGCCCCAGCATTTT. It codes for CASSLSGRSNQPQHF.

The CDR3 is CASKERGNGNEQFF. CDR3 bases: TGTGCCAGCAAAGAGAGAGGGAACGGCAATGAGCAGTTCTTC. The J gene is TRBJ2-1, the V gene TRBV7-9, with a weak D call TRBD2 (5 bases). Trimming stripped 7 bases from V and 6 bases from J, with 16 bases between. The CDR3 is 14 amino acids. The V gene's germline CDR1 is SEHNR and CDR2 FQNEAQ (reference sequence).

V and J are TRBV2 and TRBJ1-5; 11 nucleotides line up with TRBD1. CDR1 is SNHLY, CDR2 FYNNEI, per germline. This CDR3 is 18 amino acids long. After removal of 6 bases from V and 1 base from J, the junction contained 11 bases not matched to a gene. The DNA of the CDR3 is TGTGCCAGCAGCCTCCGTGGACAGGGGGCTGGAAGCAATCAGCCCCAGCATTTT. Amino acids: CASSLRGQGAGSNQPQHF.